This TCR beta chain comes out of a study of cytomegalovirus exposure and HLA in healthy donors. Study summary: Around 85 million unique TCRs from HLA-typed donors were held in an early data release. Study outcomes and limitations: Per published accounts, TCR beta sequences correctly predicted the HLA-A and HLA-B alleles of most subjects. Presence/absence analyses rested on an assumption that sequencing depth was roughly uniform across donors.

On this clone itself: Its antigen remains unknown.

This PCR relied on a set of 60 Vbeta primers and 13 Jbeta primers. The protocol was immunoSEQ multiplex PCR, while the TCRdb copy is restricted to in-frame clones and leaves out a portion. The repertoire holds roughly 120,000 clones, with approximately 78% as singletons. The CDR3 has 16 residues. CDR1 is SGHTS and CDR2 is YDEGEE in the germline V gene. V lost 1 base, J lost 4 bases, and 7 bases stayed unmatched. At the time of sampling, donors were nominally healthy, though unrecorded immune exposures were likely. The clonotype was recovered from a woman in her thirties in good health and CMV-seropositive. The rearrangement uses TRBV5-8 and TRBJ1-4; 7 nucleotides agree with TRBD1. The sequenced sample consisted of PBMCs. Here the CDR3 DNA reads TGTGCCAGCAGCTTGATAACAGGGGCGGATAATGAAAAACTGTTTTTT. Its translation: CASSLITGADNEKLFF.